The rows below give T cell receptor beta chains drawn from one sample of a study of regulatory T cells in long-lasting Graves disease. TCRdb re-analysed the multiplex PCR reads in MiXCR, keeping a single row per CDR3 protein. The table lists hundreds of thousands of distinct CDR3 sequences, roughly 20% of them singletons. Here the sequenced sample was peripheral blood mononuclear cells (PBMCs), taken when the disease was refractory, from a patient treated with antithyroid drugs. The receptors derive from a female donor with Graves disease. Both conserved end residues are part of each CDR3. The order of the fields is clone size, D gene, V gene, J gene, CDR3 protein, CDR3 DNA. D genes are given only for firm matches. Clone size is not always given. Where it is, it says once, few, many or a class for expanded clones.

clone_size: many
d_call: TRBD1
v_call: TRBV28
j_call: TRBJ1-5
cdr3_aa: CASSDRGGQPQHF
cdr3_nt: TGTGCCAGCAGTGACAGGGGGGGACAGCCCCAGCATTTT

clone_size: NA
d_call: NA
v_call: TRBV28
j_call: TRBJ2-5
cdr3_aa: CASSPQTPLQETQYF
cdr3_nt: TGTGCCAGCAGTCCTCAAACCCCCCTGCAAGAGACCCAGTACTTC

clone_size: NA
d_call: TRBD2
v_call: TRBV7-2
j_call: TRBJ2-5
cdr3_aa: CASSFASGLETQYF
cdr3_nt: TGTGCCAGCAGCTTCGCTAGCGGTCTGGAGACCCAGTACTTC

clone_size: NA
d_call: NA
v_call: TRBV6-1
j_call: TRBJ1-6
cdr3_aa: CASRARRDSPLHF
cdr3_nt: TGTGCCAGCCGGGCACGGAGGGATTCACCCCTCCACTTT

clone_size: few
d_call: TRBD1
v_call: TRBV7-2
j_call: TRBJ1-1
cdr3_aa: CASSVLRDRNTEAFF
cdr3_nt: TGTGCCAGCAGCGTACTCCGGGACAGGAACACTGAAGCTTTCTTT

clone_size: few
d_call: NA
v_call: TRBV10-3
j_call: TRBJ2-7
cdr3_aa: CAISPDYEQYF
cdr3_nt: TGTGCCATCAGTCCCGACTACGAGCAGTACTTC

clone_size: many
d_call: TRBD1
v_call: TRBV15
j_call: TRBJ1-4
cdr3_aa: CATSMGQAEKLFF
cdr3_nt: TGTGCCACCAGCATGGGACAGGCCGAAAAACTGTTTTTT

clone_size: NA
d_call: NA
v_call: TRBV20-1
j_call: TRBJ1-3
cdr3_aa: CSARTYGPGNTIYF
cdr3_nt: TGCAGTGCTCGGACCTATGGCCCTGGAAACACCATATATTTT

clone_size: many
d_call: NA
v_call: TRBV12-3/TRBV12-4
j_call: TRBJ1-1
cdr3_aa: CASSLYRGLAFF
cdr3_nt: TGTGCCAGCAGTTTGTATAGAGGATTAGCTTTCTTT

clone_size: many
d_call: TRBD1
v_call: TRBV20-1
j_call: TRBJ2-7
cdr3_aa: CSARGQAREQYF
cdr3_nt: TGCAGTGCTAGGGGACAGGCTCGCGAGCAGTACTTC

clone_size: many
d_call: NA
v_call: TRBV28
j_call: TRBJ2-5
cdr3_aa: CASSLSRQETQYF
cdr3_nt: TGTGCCAGCAGTTTATCGCGGCAAGAGACCCAGTACTTC

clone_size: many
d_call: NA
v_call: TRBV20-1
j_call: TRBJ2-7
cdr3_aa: CSARKWDSTYEQYF
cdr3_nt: TGCAGTGCTAGAAAGTGGGACTCGACCTACGAGCAGTACTTC

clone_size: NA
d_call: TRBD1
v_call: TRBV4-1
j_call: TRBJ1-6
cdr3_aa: CASSRGQGVADSPLHF
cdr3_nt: TGCGCCAGCAGCAGGGGACAGGGTGTTGCTGATTCACCCCTCCACTTT

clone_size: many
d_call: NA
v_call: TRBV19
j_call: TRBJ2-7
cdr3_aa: CASSIEVLQPLYEQYF
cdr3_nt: TGTGCCAGTAGTATAGAGGTACTTCAACCCCTCTACGAGCAGTACTTC

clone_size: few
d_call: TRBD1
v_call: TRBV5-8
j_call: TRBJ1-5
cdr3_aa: CASSLGGGQYQPQHF
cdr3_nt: TGTGCCAGCAGCTTGGGGGGGGGACAGTATCAGCCCCAGCATTTT

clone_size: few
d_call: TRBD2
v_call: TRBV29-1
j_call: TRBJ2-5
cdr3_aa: CSDLGLAAETQYF
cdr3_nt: TGCAGCGACCTGGGACTAGCCGCAGAGACCCAGTACTTC

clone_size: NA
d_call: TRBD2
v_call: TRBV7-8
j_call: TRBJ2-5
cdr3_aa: CASGLGSGRRGRETQYF
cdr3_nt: TGTGCCAGCGGCTTAGGTAGCGGGAGAAGGGGAAGAGAGACCCAGTACTTC

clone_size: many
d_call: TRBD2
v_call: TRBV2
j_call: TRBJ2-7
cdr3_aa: CASSEAPGLAYEQYF
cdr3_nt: TGTGCCAGCAGTGAAGCCCCGGGACTAGCCTACGAGCAGTACTTC

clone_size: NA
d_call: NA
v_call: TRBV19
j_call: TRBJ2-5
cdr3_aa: CASSIDDSQETQYF
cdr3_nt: TGTGCCAGTAGTATAGACGACAGCCAAGAGACCCAGTACTTC

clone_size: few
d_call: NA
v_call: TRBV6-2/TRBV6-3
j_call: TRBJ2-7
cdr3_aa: CASNTYEQYF
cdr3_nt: TGTGCCAGTAACACCTACGAGCAGTACTTC

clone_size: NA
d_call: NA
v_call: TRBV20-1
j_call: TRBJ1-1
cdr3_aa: CSARDKRIVGTEAFF
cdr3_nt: TGCAGTGCTAGAGATAAGAGGATTGTAGGCACTGAAGCTTTCTTT

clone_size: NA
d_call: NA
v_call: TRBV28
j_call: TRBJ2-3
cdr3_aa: CASSLWQGDDTQYF
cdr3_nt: TGTGCCAGCAGTTTATGGCAGGGTGATGATACGCAGTATTTT

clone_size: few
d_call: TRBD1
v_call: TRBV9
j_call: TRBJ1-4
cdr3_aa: CASSDRDRGDINEKLFF
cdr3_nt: TGTGCCAGCAGCGACCGGGACAGGGGGGACATAAATGAAAAACTGTTTTTT

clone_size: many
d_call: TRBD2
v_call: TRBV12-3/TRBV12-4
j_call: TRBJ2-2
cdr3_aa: CASSTWEGGELFF
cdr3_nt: TGTGCCAGCAGTACCTGGGAGGGCGGGGAGCTGTTTTTT

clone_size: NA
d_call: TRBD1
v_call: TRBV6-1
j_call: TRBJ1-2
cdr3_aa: CASSGGDRGPGLGGYTF
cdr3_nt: TGTGCCAGCAGCGGGGGGGACAGGGGCCCCGGACTGGGTGGCTACACCTTC

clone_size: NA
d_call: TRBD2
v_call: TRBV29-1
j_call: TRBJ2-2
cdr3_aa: CSVAGLAGFRELFF
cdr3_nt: TGCAGCGTGGCGGGACTAGCGGGGTTCAGGGAGCTGTTTTTT

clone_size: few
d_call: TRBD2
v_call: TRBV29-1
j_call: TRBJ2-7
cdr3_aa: CSVEVGTSNYEQYF
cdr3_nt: TGCAGCGTTGAAGTCGGGACTAGCAACTACGAGCAGTACTTC

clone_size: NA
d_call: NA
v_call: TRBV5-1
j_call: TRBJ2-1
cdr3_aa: CASSLPRGSYNEQFF
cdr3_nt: TGCGCCAGCAGCTTGCCGCGGGGCTCCTACAATGAGCAGTTCTTC

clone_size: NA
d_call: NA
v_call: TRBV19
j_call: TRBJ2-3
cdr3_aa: CASKNSHYSDTQYF
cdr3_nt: TGTGCCAGTAAGAACTCCCACTATTCAGATACGCAGTATTTT

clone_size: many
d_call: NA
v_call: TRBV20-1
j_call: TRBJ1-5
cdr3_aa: CSARDQRLPFQPQHF
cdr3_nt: TGCAGTGCTAGGGATCAGAGACTACCATTTCAGCCCCAGCATTTT

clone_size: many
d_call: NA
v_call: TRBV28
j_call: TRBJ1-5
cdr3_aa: CASSLYGVPAQPQHF
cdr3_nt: TGTGCCAGCAGTTTATATGGGGTCCCTGCGCAGCCCCAGCATTTT